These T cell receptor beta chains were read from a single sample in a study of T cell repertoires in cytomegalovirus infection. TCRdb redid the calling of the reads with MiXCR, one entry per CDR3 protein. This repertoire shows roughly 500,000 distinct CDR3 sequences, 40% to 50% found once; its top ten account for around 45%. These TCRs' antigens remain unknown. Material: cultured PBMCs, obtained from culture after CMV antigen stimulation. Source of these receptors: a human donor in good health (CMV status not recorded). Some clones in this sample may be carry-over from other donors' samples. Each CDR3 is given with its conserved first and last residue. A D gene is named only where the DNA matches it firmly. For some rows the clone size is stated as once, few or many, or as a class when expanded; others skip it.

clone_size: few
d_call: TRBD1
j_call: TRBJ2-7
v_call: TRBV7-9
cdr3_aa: CASSRRDRFSYEQYF
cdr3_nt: TGTGCCAGCAGCCGGCGGGACAGGTTCTCCTACGAGCAGTACTTC

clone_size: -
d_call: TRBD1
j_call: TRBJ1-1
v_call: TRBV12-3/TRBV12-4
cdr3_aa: CASMMTGGSGEAFF
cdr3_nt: TGTGCCAGCATGATGACAGGGGGCTCGGGTGAAGCTTTCTTT

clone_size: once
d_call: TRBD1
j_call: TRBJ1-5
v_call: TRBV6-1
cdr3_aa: CASRNTDRGVNQPQHF
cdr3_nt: TGTGCCAGCAGAAACACGGACAGGGGAGTCAATCAGCCCCAGCATTTT

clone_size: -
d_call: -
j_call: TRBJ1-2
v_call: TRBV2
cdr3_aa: CASSEGWPRQGQRGYTF
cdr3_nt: TGTGCCAGCAGTGAAGGGTGGCCACGACAAGGGCAGCGGGGCTACACCTTC

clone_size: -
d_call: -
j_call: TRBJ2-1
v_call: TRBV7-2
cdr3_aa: CASSDRGAYRDYNEQFF
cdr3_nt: TGTGCCAGCAGCGACCGCGGAGCGTACAGGGACTACAATGAGCAGTTCTTC

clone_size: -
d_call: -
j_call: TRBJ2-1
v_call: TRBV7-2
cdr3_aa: CASSIVVGNNEQFF
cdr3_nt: TGTGCCAGCAGCATCGTGGTGGGTAACAATGAGCAGTTCTTC

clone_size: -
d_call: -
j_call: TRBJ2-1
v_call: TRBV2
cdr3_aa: CADSRGSGVAEQFF
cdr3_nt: TGTGCCGACTCCCGGGGTAGCGGAGTTGCCGAGCAGTTCTTC

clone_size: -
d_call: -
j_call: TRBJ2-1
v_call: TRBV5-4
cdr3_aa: CASSFRGAGDREQFF
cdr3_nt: TGTGCCAGCAGCTTTAGGGGGGCTGGGGATAGGGAGCAGTTCTTC

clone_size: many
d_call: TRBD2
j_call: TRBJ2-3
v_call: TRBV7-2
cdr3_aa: CASSFQREGGDTQYF
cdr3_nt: TGTGCCAGCAGCTTCCAGCGGGAGGGAGGAGATACGCAGTATTTT

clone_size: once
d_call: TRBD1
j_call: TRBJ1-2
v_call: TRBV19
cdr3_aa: CASSPAGTGSNYGYTF
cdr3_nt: TGTGCCAGTAGTCCCGCCGGGACAGGGTCGAACTATGGCTACACCTTC

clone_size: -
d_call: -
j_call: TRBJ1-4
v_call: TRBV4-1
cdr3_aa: CASSQVDTVIGEKLFF
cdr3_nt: TGCGCCAGCAGCCAAGTGGATACAGTGATAGGGGAAAAACTGTTTTTT

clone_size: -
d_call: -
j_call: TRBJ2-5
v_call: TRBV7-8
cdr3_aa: CASSPSPVQKETQYF
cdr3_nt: TGTGCCAGCAGCCCTAGCCCAGTCCAAAAAGAGACCCAGTACTTC

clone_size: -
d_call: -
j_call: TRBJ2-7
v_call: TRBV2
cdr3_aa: CASSERGDGAYEQYF
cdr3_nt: TGTGCCAGCAGTGAAAGGGGGGACGGTGCCTACGAGCAGTACTTC

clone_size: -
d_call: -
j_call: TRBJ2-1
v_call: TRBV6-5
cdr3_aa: CASSYWAGGAEQFF
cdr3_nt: TGTGCCAGCAGTTACTGGGCAGGGGGGGCTGAGCAGTTCTTC

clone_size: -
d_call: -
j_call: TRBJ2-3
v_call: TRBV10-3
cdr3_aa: CAISESGFSGILTDTQYF
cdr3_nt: TGTGCCATCAGTGAGTCGGGCTTTTCGGGAATCCTCACAGATACGCAGTATTTT

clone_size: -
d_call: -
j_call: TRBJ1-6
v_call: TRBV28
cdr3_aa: CASSLFLSSYNSPLHF
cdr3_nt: TGTGCCAGCAGTTTATTCCTCAGCTCCTATAATTCACCCCTCCACTTT

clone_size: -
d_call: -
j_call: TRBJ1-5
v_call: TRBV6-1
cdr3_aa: CASSPSGRDNQPQHF
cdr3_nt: TGTGCCAGCAGCCCTAGTGGCAGGGATAATCAGCCCCAGCATTTT

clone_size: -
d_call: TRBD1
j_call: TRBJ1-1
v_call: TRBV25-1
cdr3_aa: CASSGDSYEAFF
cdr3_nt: TGTGCCAGCAGCGGGGACAGTTATGAAGCTTTCTTT

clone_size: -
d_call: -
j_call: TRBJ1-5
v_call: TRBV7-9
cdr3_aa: CASSGAQEGQPQHF
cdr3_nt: TGTGCCAGCAGCGGGGCTCAGGAGGGGCAGCCCCAGCATTTT

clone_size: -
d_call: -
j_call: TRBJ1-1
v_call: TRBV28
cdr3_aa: CASIGLVVAEAFF
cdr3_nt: TGTGCCAGCATCGGCCTCGTCGTAGCTGAAGCTTTCTTT

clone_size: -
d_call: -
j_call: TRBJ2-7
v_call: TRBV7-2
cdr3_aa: CASSSGSGPSYEQYF
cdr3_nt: TGTGCCAGCAGCTCTGGTAGCGGTCCATCCTACGAGCAGTACTTC

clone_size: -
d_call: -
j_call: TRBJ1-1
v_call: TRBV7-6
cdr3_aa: CASSLSPQLAMNTEAFF
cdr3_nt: TGTGCCAGCAGCTTGAGCCCTCAACTGGCCATGAACACTGAAGCTTTCTTT

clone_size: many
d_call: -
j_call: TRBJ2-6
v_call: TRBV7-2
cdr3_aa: CASSLVDSWANVLTF
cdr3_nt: TGTGCCAGCAGCTTAGTGGACAGTTGGGCCAACGTCCTGACTTTC

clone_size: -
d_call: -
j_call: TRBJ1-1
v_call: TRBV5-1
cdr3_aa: CASSFYPGNTEAFF
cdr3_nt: TGCGCCAGCAGCTTTTACCCGGGGAACACTGAAGCTTTCTTT

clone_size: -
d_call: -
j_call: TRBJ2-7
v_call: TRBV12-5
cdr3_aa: CASGLTGYEQYF
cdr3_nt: TGTGCTAGTGGTTTGACGGGCTACGAGCAGTACTTC

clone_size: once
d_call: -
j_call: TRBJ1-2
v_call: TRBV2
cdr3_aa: CASSPDRIGYGYTF
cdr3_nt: TGTGCCAGCAGTCCTGACAGAATCGGCTATGGCTACACCTTC

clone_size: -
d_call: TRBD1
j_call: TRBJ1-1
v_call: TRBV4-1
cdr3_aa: CASTGGGAIAFF
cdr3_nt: TGCGCCAGCACCGGAGGGGGCGCGATCGCTTTCTTT

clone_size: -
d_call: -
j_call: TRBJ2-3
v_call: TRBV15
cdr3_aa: CATSRFVDYGGSDTQYF
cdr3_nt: TGTGCCACCAGCAGGTTCGTGGACTACGGGGGATCAGATACGCAGTATTTT

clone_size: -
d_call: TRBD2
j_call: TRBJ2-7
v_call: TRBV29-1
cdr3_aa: CSVEDQGSGRAIRREQYF
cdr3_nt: TGCAGCGTTGAAGATCAGGGTAGCGGGAGGGCCATTCGTCGGGAGCAGTACTTC

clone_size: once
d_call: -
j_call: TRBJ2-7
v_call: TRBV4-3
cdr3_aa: CASSQDMRYDYEQYF
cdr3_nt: TGCGCCAGCAGCCAAGATATGAGGTACGATTACGAGCAGTACTTC

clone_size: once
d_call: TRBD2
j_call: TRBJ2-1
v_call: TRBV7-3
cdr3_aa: CASSKTSGSRDEQFF
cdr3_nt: TGTGCCAGCAGCAAGACTAGCGGGAGTCGGGATGAGCAGTTCTTC

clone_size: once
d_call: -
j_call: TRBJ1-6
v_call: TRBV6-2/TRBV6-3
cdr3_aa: CASSAAGPGGPLHF
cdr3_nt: TGTGCCAGCAGTGCAGCCGGGCCTGGGGGACCCCTCCACTTT

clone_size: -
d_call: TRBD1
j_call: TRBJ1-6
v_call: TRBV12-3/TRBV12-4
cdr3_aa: CASSLSGQRNSPLHF
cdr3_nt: TGTGCCAGCAGTTTATCGGGACAGCGTAATTCACCCCTCCACTTT

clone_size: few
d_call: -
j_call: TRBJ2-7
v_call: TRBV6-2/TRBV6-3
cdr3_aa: CATGEYAYEQYF
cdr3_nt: TGTGCCACAGGGGAATACGCCTACGAGCAGTACTTC

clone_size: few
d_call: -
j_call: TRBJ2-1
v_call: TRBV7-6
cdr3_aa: CASKGLSYNEQFF
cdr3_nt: TGTGCCAGCAAAGGACTCTCGTACAATGAGCAGTTCTTC

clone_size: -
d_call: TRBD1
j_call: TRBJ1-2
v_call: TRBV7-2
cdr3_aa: CASRPQGTGDGYTF
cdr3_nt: TGTGCCAGCAGACCCCAGGGGACAGGGGATGGCTACACCTTC